This T cell receptor (beta chain) was retrieved from a study of T cell responses to AZD1222 COVID-19 vaccine. This clone has a single count. What it binds is not known. Whole-study results and caveats: Spike-specific TCR repertoires showed rising breadth and depth after two AZD1222 doses.

CDR1 and CDR2 from the germline V gene are KGHSH and LQKENI. CDR3 length equals 13 residues. V was shortened by 6 bases and J by 1 base, with 9 bases between the two germline ends. Some clones are missing from TCRdb's copy, which holds only in-frame ones; the method was immunoSEQ multiplex PCR. Here the sample spans some 180,000 clones, nearly 95% being singletons. The sequencing here drew on peripheral blood, taken 28 days after the second AZD1222 dose. This TCR derives from an adult who received the AZD1222 COVID-19 vaccine. The chain joins TRBV18 to TRBJ1-1; D possibly corresponds to TRBD1 (5 bases). The CDR3 nucleotides read TGTGCCAGCTCCCGGGACTGGAACACTGAAGCTTTCTTT. Amino acid sequence: CASSRDWNTEAFF.